Sequencing of this TCR beta chain was carried out in a study of glioma-infiltrating T cells. About the study: Sequencing aimed for about 4.5- to 11-fold coverage of about 940,000 peripheral T cells.

Trimming pared 4 bases from V and 0 bases from J, leaving 12 bases between. CDR3 length: 15 residues. Germline CDR1 and CDR2: SEHNR and FQNEAQ (reference sequence). The iRepertoire nested amplicon-rescue multiplex PCR amplified TCR alpha and beta CDR3s from RNA. Tissue mRNA or PBMC total RNA, 100-400 ng, went into one-step reverse transcription and amplification. MiXCR, applied by TCRdb to the multiplex PCR reads, yields one record per CDR3 protein. This table holds a few hundred thousand distinct CDR3 sequences, around 45% found once. This rearrangement joins TRBV7-9 to TRBJ1-2, with D perhaps TRBD1 (5 bases). The clonotype comes from a human donor with low-grade glioma or glioblastoma, undergoing nonglioma brain surgery, or in good health (not recorded which). Sequencing used glioma tissue, nonneoplastic brain tissue, or PBMCs (not recorded which). The CDR3 coding sequence is TGTGCCAGCAGCTGCCGGGACTATACTAACTATGGCTACACCTTC. Residues: CASSCRDYTNYGYTF.